The next 18 T cell receptor beta chains were all read from a single sample in a study of post-analysis software for immune sequencing data. Whole-study results and caveats: A few TRBV segments occurring more often in patients than controls included TRBV5-6, TRBV5-1 and TRBV20-1.

Antigens of these TCRs are unknown. Researchers reported that TCR beta cDNA libraries carried unique molecular identifiers. TCRdb itself ran the PCR reads through MiXCR, one entry per CDR3 protein. The sample includes a few hundred thousand distinct CDR3 sequences, 35% to 40% of them seen just once. The sequenced material came from blood. These receptors all stem from a girl aged 5-17 years with multiple sclerosis.

To note about this clonotype: This sequence may be a read error, since a much larger clone differs from it by one base. The chain joins TRBV14 to TRBJ2-1; 13 bases are a match to TRBD2. This CDR3 region has 18 residues. Germline V gene lookup returns CDR1 SGHDN and CDR2 FVKESK. V lost 2 bases to trimming and J lost 8 bases; unmatched junction nucleotides: 12. In DNA, the CDR3 is TGTGCCAGCAGCCAAACATGGGGACTAGCGGGGAGGCAGGATGAGCAGTTCTTC. Protein: CASSQTWGLAGRQDEQFF.

This clonotype was seen at least ten times. The gene calls are TRBV7-2 and TRBJ2-7; 8 bases are shared with TRBD2. The germline gives CDR1 SGHTA, CDR2 FQGNSA. This CDR3 region has 15 residues. J lost 6 bases, V lost 3 bases, and 10 bases had no gene match. CDR3 DNA sequence: TGTGCCAGCAGCTTCGGACTAGCCCCTGTGGGCGAGCAGTACTTC. It yields the protein CASSFGLAPVGEQYF.

The chain is built from TRBV29-1 and TRBJ2-5; a weak D match, TRBD1 (6 bases). The better agreement between TRBJ2-7 and the DNA end casts doubt on the J call. CDR1 and CDR2 from the germline V gene are SQVTM and ANQGSEA. The CDR3 runs to 14 residues. DNA of the CDR3: TGCAGCGTCAAGGACAGCCCTAGCTCCTACGAGCAGTACTTC. It encodes CSVKDSPSSYEQYF.

Many counts were recorded for this clonotype. The rearrangement uses TRBV6-5 and TRBJ2-1; 7 bases agree with TRBD1. The CDR3 runs to 14 residues. With V trimmed by 4 bases and J by 2 bases, 2 bases remained unmatched. Germline CDR1 reads MNHEY; CDR2 reads SVGAGI. DNA for the CDR3: TGTGCCAGCAGTTCCAGGGGGACCTACAATGAGCAGTTCTTC. Translated, it gives CASSSRGTYNEQFF.

This chain uses TRBV18 with TRBJ1-1; 9 bases align to TRBD1. The CDR3 covers 14 residues. Trimming removed 8 bases from V and 6 bases from J; junction bases left unmatched: 10. Germline loops: CDR1 KGHSH, CDR2 LQKENI. This CDR3 reads CASPKGRQGAEAFF. The CDR3 coding sequence is TGTGCCAGCCCGAAAGGAAGACAGGGGGCTGAAGCTTTCTTT.

The rearrangement joins TRBV9 to TRBJ1-5; 9 nucleotides line up with TRBD1. Germline trimming cut 0 bases from V and 6 bases from J; bases unmatched to any gene: 1. The CDR3 is 14 amino acids. CDR1 and CDR2 (germline): SGDLS, YYNGEE. The DNA for the CDR3 is TGTGCCAGCAGCGTAGACAGGGGGCGTCAGCCCCAGCATTTT. Residues: CASSVDRGRQPQHF.

This clonotype was detected ten times or more. The J gene is TRBJ2-7, the V gene TRBV28, with D perhaps TRBD1 (5 bases). The V gene's germline CDR1 is MDHEN and CDR2 SYDVKM. CDR3 length: 11 amino acids. Trimming took off 6 bases at V and 8 bases at J, with 11 bases between the two ends. CDR3 DNA sequence: TGTGCCAGCAGCCGAAAGGGGCAGCAGTACTTC. Translation: CASSRKGQQYF.

The sample holds many counts of this clonotype. V is TRBV29-1 and J is TRBJ2-1; unclear D gene. This CDR3 is 10 amino acids long. Germline loops: CDR1 SQVTM, CDR2 ANQGSEA. Trimming left V 6 bases short and J 5 bases short, with 5 bases between. The CDR3 loop reads CSVTHNEQFF. CDR3 nucleotides: TGCAGCGTCACACACAATGAGCAGTTCTTC.

V usage is TRBV19 and J usage is TRBJ1-1; 8 positions match TRBD1. The trim removed 7 bases at V and 7 bases at J, leaving 11 bases unmatched. The CDR3 totals 14 residues. From germline, CDR1 is LNHDA and CDR2 SQIVND (reference sequence). Here the CDR3 reads CASTQRARGLEAFF. In DNA, the CDR3 is TGTGCCAGTACCCAACGGGCCAGGGGGCTTGAAGCTTTCTTT.

This clonotype was counted ten times or more. The rearrangement links TRBV11-2 to TRBJ2-3; weak D call: TRBD2 (6 bases). CDR3 length equals 17 residues. V was shortened by 2 bases and J by 3 bases, with 18 bases between the two germline ends. Per the germline V gene, CDR1 is SGHAT and CDR2 is FQNNGV. The CDR3 loop reads CASSLLGRGRGTDTQYF. The CDR3 nucleotides are TGTGCCAGCAGCTTACTTGGGCGGGGTCGGGGTACAGATACGCAGTATTTT.

The V call is TRBV7-9, the J call TRBJ1-1; D uncertain. The V and J ends lost 4 bases and 4 bases respectively, with 16 bases between them. The CDR3 has 15 residues. CDR1 SEHNR and CDR2 FQNEAQ come from the germline V gene (reference sequence). The DNA of the CDR3 is TGTGCCAGCAGCTACCTCCGAAGCGGTGTCACTGAAGCTTTCTTT. The encoded protein is CASSYLRSGVTEAFF.

This clonotype was found many times. The rearrangement links TRBV20-1 to TRBJ1-4, with a possible D match to TRBD1 (5 bases). CDR3 length: 15 amino acids. From germline, CDR1 is DFQATT and CDR2 SNEGSKA (reference sequence). The V gene lost 3 bases and the J gene lost 8 bases, with 19 bases spanning the gap. CDR3 protein: CSASDPPRRDEKLFF. Here the CDR3 DNA reads TGCAGTGCTAGTGATCCCCCCCGCAGGGACGAAAAACTGTTTTTT.

This clonotype was observed at least ten times. The chain has TRBV7-2 and TRBJ2-6, with 10 bases matching TRBD2. The CDR3 is 18 residues long. After removal of 3 bases from V and 1 base from J, the junction contained 6 bases not matched to a gene. Germline V gene data show CDR1 as SGHTA and CDR2 as FQGNSA. The CDR3 DNA sequence: TGTGCCAGCAGCTTTCTAGCGGGAGCTTCGTCTGGGGCCAACGTCCTGACTTTC. Amino acids: CASSFLAGASSGANVLTF.

CDR3 nucleotide sequence: TGCAGTGCTGACAAGTACGGCTACAATGAGCAGTACTTC. It codes for CSADKYGYNEQYF. The chain is built from TRBV20-1 and TRBJ2-1; no definite D call. The J call may be in error: the DNA end matches TRBJ2-7 better. Germline V lookup: CDR1 DFQATT, CDR2 SNEGSKA (reference sequence). The length of the CDR3 is 13 residues.

This clonotype was observed at least ten times. The chain couples TRBV5-1 to TRBJ2-3, with 8 bases matching TRBD1. Germline lookup yields CDR1 SGHRS and CDR2 YFSETQ. The CDR3 contains 15 residues. J gave up 1 base and V 4 bases, and 5 bases lay outside the gene matches. The CDR3 reads CASSPPGQGTDTQYF. CDR3 DNA sequence: TGCGCCAGCAGCCCCCCGGGACAGGGCACAGATACGCAGTATTTT.

This clonotype has only a few counts. The genes are TRBV11-3 and TRBJ2-5; TRBD1 or TRBD2 may be the D gene (5 bases each). The germline gives CDR1 SGHNT, CDR2 YENEEA. The CDR3 consists of 16 residues. V lost 1 base and J lost 11, with 23 bases in between. The CDR3 DNA is TGTGCCAGCAGCTTAGGACGGGGCCTCAGCCCTAATGAGCAGTACTTC. Its translation is CASSLGRGLSPNEQYF. The full variable domain, rest sourced from reference TRBV11-3 and TRBJ2-5, is EAGVVQSPRYKIIEKKQPVAFWCNPISGHNTLYWYLQNLGQGPELLIRYENEEAVDDSQLPKDRFSAERLKGVDSTLKIQPAELGDSAVYLCASSLGRGLSPNEQYFGPGTRLLVL.

This clonotype was seen at least ten times. V and J are TRBV20-1 and TRBJ2-1, with 9 bases matching TRBD2. The CDR3 is 17 amino acids. In germline, CDR1 is DFQATT, CDR2 SNEGSKA (reference sequence). V was pared by 0 bases and J by 5 bases, with 11 bases of the junction left unmatched. The CDR3 region is CSARDLDGGRVDNEQFF. The CDR3 region has the DNA TGCAGTGCTAGAGATCTAGACGGCGGGAGGGTCGACAATGAGCAGTTCTTC.

This clonotype has only a few counts. This chain links TRBV27 with TRBJ2-5, with D uncertain. CDR1 and CDR2 (germline): MNHEY, SMNVEV (reference sequence). The CDR3 is 13 residues long. The V and J ends lost 5 bases and 5 bases respectively, with 12 bases between them. CDR3 DNA sequence: TGTGCCAGCAGTCGAGCCGTGCGGGAGACCCAGTACTTC. Amino acids: CASSRAVRETQYF.